A single count supports the clone carrying this TCR beta chain. What it binds is not known. The CDR3 has 12 residues. The V and J ends lost 3 bases and 2 bases respectively, with 5 bases between them. These data originate in a study of Ad26.COV2.S vaccination and SARS-CoV-2 variants. General study points: Placebo recipients trailed vaccine recipients in spike-specific TCR breadth. Across vaccine and placebo recipients, the breadth of non-spike TCRs was similar.

Some clones are missing from TCRdb's copy, which holds only in-frame ones; the method was immunoSEQ multiplex PCR. The table shows 300,000 to 400,000 clones, with 90% to 95% occurring only once. The chain employs TRBV12-3 or TRBV12-4 and TRBJ2-7; D is unresolved. The clonotype comes from a human donor who had recovered from COVID-19. Sequencing used peripheral blood, obtained after recovery from COVID-19. The CDR3 bases are TGTGCCAGCAGTTTGTTAACCTACGAGCAGTACTTC. Encoded protein: CASSLLTYEQYF.